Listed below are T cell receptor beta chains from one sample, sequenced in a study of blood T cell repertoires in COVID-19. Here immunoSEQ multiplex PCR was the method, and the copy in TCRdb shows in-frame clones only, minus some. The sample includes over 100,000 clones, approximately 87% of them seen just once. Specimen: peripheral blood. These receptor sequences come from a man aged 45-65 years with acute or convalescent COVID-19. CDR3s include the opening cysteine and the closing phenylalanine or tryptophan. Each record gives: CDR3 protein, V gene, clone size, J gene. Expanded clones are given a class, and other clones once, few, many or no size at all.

CDR3: CASSDREDQYF
V: TRBV6-1
size: -
J: TRBJ2-7

CDR3: CASSAVREGAEQFF
V: TRBV9
size: -
J: TRBJ2-1

CDR3: CASSLREGQDNEQFF
V: TRBV7-8
size: -
J: TRBJ2-1

CDR3: CASSFSGSVPYEQYF
V: TRBV5-1
size: once
J: TRBJ2-7

CDR3: CASSQPGMQSNQPQHF
V: TRBV4-2
size: -
J: TRBJ1-5

CDR3: CASGSTKRLAGGPSSASSYNEQFF
V: TRBV7-1
size: -
J: TRBJ2-1

CDR3: CASSLEAGGPITGELFF
V: TRBV11-2
size: -
J: TRBJ2-2

CDR3: CSVEVGEGGVYEQYF
V: TRBV29-1
size: -
J: TRBJ2-7

CDR3: CASSMGLAGPLGLSEQYF
V: TRBV28
size: -
J: TRBJ2-7

CDR3: CASSQNPGQNYGYTF
V: TRBV4-1
size: -
J: TRBJ1-2

CDR3: CSAVMPGLAGTGELFF
V: TRBV29-1
size: once
J: TRBJ2-2

CDR3: CASSEADRDRNQPQHF
V: TRBV6-1
size: once
J: TRBJ1-5

CDR3: CASSETLAGVLTDTQYF
V: TRBV10-2
size: -
J: TRBJ2-3

CDR3: CASKAGRYTEAFF
V: TRBV6-5
size: -
J: TRBJ1-1

CDR3: CASSFSGLTAYNEQFF
V: TRBV6-5
size: -
J: TRBJ2-1

CDR3: CASSFGERGSYSYEQYF
V: TRBV28
size: -
J: TRBJ2-7

CDR3: CASSPQSTTQETQYF
V: TRBV2
size: -
J: TRBJ2-5

CDR3: CASSKGVTPFVSYNEQFF
V: TRBV21-1
size: -
J: TRBJ2-1

CDR3: CASSLGRRETQYF
V: TRBV12-3/TRBV12-4
size: once
J: TRBJ2-5

CDR3: CASSLGRAGINQPQHF
V: TRBV28
size: -
J: TRBJ1-5

CDR3: CAISSPGGGPYEQYF
V: TRBV10-3
size: -
J: TRBJ2-7

CDR3: CAWSVAGGGYGYTF
V: TRBV30
size: -
J: TRBJ1-2

CDR3: CAKKRGQALRRALWEQFF
V: TRBV21-1
size: -
J: TRBJ2-1

CDR3: CASSALVAGYTDTQYF
V: TRBV6-1
size: -
J: TRBJ2-3

CDR3: CASSPGQGAGYSYNEQFF
V: TRBV5-1
size: few
J: TRBJ2-1

CDR3: CASSLSTSGGNEQYF
V: TRBV28
size: -
J: TRBJ2-7

CDR3: CASSLTGQYNSPLHF
V: TRBV28
size: -
J: TRBJ1-6

CDR3: CASRPAWGDTGELFF
V: TRBV10-2
size: -
J: TRBJ2-2

CDR3: CATSTSGHDTGELFF
V: TRBV15
size: -
J: TRBJ2-2

CDR3: CASSHSTAGDNQPQHF
V: TRBV5-6
size: -
J: TRBJ1-5

CDR3: CASSFAGQGARFETQYF
V: TRBV5-1
size: -
J: TRBJ2-5

CDR3: CASSSPYEQYF
V: TRBV6-2/TRBV6-3
size: -
J: TRBJ2-7

CDR3: CARSGLAFSYNEQFF
V: TRBV18
size: -
J: TRBJ2-1

CDR3: CASSLDPPPRDTQYF
V: TRBV7-2
size: -
J: TRBJ2-3

CDR3: CASRRDSRETQYF
V: TRBV3-1/TRBV3-2
size: -
J: TRBJ2-5

CDR3: CSAHGFTDTQYF
V: TRBV29-1
size: -
J: TRBJ2-3

CDR3: CASSQERNSYNEQFF
V: TRBV4-2
size: -
J: TRBJ2-1

CDR3: CATSRGEDTQYF
V: TRBV15
size: -
J: TRBJ2-3

CDR3: CAISVAAGTSGSSFSYNEQFF
V: TRBV10-3
size: -
J: TRBJ2-1

CDR3: CAWSPAGIYEQYF
V: TRBV30
size: -
J: TRBJ2-7

CDR3: CASSRPSGSLEQFF
V: TRBV3-1/TRBV3-2
size: -
J: TRBJ2-1

CDR3: CASSSSGRIGEQYF
V: TRBV7-8
size: -
J: TRBJ2-7

CDR3: CASSSNRGFGYTF
V: TRBV2
size: once
J: TRBJ1-2

CDR3: CASSANNSPLHF
V: TRBV9
size: few
J: TRBJ1-6

CDR3: CASSLYRWSSYNEQFF
V: TRBV27
size: -
J: TRBJ2-1

CDR3: CASSTGTPGTEAFF
V: TRBV9
size: -
J: TRBJ1-1

CDR3: CASSASGVGELFF
V: TRBV7-9
size: -
J: TRBJ2-2

CDR3: CASTNRGRRETQYF
V: TRBV5-4
size: -
J: TRBJ2-5

CDR3: CASSLASGLSEYNEQFF
V: TRBV7-9
size: few
J: TRBJ2-1

CDR3: CASRASGTYEQYF
V: TRBV6-5
size: -
J: TRBJ2-7

CDR3: CATSRDPGGSGSKNIQYF
V: TRBV15
size: -
J: TRBJ2-4

CDR3: CASRFSGSGEQFF
V: TRBV5-1
size: -
J: TRBJ2-1

CDR3: CASRISSRDYEQYF
V: TRBV6-5
size: -
J: TRBJ2-7